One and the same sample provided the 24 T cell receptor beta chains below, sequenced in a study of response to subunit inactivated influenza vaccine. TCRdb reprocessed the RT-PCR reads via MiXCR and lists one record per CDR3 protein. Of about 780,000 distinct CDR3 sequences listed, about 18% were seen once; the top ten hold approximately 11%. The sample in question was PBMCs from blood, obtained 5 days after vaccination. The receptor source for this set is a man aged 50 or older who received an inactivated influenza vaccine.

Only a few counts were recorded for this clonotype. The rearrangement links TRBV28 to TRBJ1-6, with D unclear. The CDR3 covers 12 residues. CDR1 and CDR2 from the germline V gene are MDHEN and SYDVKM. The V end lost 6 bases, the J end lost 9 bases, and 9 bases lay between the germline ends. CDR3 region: CASSRLSSPLHF. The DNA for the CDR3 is TGTGCCAGCAGCCGTCTCAGTTCACCCCTCCACTTT.

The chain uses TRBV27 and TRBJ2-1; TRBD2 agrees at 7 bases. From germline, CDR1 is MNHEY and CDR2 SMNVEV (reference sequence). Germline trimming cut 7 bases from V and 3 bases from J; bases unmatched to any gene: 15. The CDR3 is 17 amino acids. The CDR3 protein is CASTTAYPSGVYNEQFF. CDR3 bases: TGTGCCAGCACCACCGCGTACCCGAGCGGGGTCTACAATGAGCAGTTCTTC.

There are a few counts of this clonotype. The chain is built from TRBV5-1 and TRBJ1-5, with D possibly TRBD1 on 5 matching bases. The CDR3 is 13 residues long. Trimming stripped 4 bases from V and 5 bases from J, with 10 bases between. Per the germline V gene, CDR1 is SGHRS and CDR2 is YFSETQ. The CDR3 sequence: CASSEQGYQPQHF. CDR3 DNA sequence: TGCGCCAGCAGCGAGCAGGGCTATCAGCCCCAGCATTTT.

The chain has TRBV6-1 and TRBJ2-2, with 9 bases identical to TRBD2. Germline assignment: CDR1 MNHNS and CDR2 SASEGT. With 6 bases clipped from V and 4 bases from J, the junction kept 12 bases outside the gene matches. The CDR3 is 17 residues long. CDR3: CASRKNPGLAPTGELFF. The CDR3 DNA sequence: TGTGCCAGCAGGAAAAACCCGGGACTAGCACCCACCGGGGAGCTGTTTTTT.

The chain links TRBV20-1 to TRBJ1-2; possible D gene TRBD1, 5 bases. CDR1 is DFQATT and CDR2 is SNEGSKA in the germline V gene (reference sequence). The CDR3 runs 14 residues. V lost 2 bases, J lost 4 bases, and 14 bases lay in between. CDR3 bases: TGCAGTGCTAGATTTCGGGGGAATACCTATGGCTACACCTTC. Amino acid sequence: CSARFRGNTYGYTF.

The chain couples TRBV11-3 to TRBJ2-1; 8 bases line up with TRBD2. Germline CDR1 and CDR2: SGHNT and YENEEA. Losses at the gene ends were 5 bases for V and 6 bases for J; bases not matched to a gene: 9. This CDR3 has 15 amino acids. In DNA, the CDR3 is TGTGCCAGCAGCCCATTAGCGGGAAACTTCAATGAGCAGTTCTTC. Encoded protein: CASSPLAGNFNEQFF.

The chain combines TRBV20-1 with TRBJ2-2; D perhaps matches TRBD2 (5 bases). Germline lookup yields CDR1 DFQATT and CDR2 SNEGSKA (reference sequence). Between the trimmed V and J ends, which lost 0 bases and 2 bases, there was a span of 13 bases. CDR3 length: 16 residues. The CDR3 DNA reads TGCAGTGCTAGAGATACTCGGGGTATAAACACCGGGGAGCTGTTTTTT. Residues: CSARDTRGINTGELFF.

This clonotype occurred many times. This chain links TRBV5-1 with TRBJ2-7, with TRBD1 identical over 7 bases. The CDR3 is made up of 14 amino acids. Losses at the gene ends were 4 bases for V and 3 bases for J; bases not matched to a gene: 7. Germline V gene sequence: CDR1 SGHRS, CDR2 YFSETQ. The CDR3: CASSEPGQYYEQYF. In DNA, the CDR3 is TGCGCCAGCAGCGAGCCGGGACAGTACTACGAGCAGTACTTC.

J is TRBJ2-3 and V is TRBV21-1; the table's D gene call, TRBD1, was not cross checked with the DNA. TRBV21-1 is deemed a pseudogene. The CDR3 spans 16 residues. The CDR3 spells CASIATRTGSTDTQYF. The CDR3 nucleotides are TGTGCCAGCATAGCTACCCGGACAGGAAGCACAGATACGCAGTATTTT.

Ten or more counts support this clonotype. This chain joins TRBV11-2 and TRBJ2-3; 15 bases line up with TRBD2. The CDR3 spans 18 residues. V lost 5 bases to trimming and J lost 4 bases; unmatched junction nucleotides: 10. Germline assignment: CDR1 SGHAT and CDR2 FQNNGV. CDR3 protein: CASSVGLAGGLSPDTQYF. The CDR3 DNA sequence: TGTGCCAGCAGCGTAGGACTAGCGGGGGGGCTTTCCCCAGATACGCAGTATTTT.

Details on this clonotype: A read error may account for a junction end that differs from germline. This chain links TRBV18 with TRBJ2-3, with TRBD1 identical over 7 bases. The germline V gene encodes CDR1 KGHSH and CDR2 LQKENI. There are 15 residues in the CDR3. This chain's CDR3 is CASSPPGQSLYTQYF. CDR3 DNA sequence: TGTGCCAGCTCTCCACCGGGACAGAGTCTCTATACGCAGTATTTT.

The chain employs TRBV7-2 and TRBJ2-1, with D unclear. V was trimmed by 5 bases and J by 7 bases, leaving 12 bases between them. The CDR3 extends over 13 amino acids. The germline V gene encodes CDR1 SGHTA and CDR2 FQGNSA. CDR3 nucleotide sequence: TGTGCCAGCAGCCAACGTAACCTTAATGAGCAGTTCTTC. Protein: CASSQRNLNEQFF. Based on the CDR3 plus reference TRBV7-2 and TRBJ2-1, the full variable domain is GAGVSQSPSNKVTEKGKDVELRCDPISGHTALYWYRQSLGQGLEFLIYFQGNSAPDKSGLPSDRFSAERTGGSVSTLTIQRTQQEDSAVYLCASSQRNLNEQFFGPGTRLTVL.

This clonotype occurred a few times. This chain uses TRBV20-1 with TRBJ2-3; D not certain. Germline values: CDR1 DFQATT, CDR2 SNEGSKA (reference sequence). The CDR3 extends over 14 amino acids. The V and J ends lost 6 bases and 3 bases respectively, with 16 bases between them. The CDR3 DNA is TGCAGTGCCCCGCTCGAGCAGACTACAGATACGCAGTATTTT. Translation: CSAPLEQTTDTQYF.

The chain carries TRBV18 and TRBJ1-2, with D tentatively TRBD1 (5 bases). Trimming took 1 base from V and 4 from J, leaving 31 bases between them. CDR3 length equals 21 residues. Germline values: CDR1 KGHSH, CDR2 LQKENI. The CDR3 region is CASSPLISTKKGLIEGYGYTF. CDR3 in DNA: TGTGCCAGCTCACCACTGATCTCGACCAAAAAGGGGCTTATCGAGGGCTATGGCTACACCTTC.

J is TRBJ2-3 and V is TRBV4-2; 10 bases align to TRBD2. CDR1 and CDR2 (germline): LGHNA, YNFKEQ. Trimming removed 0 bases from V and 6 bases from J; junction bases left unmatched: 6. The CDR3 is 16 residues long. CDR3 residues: CASSQDLAGARDTQYF. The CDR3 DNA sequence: TGTGCCAGCAGCCAAGATCTAGCGGGGGCCCGGGATACGCAGTATTTT.

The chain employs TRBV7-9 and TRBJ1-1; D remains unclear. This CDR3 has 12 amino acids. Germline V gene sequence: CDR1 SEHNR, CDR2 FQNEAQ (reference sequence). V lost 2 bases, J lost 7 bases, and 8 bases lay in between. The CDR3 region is CASSLPPIEAFF. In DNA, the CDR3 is TGTGCCAGCAGCTTACCCCCTATTGAAGCTTTCTTT.

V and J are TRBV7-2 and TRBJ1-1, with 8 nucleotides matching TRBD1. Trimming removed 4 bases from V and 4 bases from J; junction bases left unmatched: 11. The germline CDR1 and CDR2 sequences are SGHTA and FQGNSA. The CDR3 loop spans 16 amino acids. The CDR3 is CASSSPRGRITTEAFF. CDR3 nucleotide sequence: TGTGCCAGCAGCTCCCCCAGGGGGCGCATCACCACTGAAGCTTTCTTT.

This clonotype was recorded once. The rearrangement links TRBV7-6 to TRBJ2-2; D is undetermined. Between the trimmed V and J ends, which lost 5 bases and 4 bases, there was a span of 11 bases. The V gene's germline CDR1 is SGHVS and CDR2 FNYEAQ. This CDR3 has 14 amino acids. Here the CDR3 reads CASSPWQFTGELFF. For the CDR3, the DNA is TGTGCCAGCAGCCCGTGGCAGTTCACCGGGGAGCTGTTTTTT.

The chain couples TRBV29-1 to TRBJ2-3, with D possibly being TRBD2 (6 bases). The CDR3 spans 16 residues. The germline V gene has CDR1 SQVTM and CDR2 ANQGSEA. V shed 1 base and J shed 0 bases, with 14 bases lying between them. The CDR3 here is CSVEGGVAASTDTQYF. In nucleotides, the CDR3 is TGCAGCGTTGAAGGCGGGGTAGCGGCTAGCACAGATACGCAGTATTTT.

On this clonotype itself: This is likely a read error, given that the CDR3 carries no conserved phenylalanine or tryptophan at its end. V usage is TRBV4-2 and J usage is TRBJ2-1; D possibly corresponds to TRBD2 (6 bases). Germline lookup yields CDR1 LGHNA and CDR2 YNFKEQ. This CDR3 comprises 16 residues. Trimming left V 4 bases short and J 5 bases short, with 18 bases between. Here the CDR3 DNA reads TGTGCCAGCAGCCCCGAATCTAGCGCATCTAACAATGAGCAGTTCATC. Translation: CASSPESSASNNEQFI.

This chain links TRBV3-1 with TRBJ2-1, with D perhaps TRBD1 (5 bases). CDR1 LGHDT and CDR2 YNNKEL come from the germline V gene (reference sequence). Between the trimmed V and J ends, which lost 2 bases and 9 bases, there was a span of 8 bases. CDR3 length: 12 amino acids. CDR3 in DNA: TGTGCCAGCAGCCAACATAGGGGTGAGCAGTTCTTC. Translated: CASSQHRGEQFF.

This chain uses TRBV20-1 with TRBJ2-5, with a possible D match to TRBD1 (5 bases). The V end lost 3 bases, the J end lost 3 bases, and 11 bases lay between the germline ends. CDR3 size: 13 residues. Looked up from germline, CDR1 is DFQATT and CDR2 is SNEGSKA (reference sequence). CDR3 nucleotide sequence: TGCAGTGCTAGTCGTGGGGCCAAAGAGACCCAGTACTTC. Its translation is CSASRGAKETQYF.

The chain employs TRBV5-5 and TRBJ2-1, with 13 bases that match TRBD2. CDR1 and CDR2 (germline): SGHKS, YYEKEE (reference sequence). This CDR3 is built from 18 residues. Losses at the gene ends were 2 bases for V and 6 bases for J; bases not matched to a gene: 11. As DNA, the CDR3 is TGTGCCAGCAGCTTCCTGGCCGCGCGGACTAGCGGGGGCAATGAGCAGTTCTTC. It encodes CASSFLAARTSGGNEQFF.

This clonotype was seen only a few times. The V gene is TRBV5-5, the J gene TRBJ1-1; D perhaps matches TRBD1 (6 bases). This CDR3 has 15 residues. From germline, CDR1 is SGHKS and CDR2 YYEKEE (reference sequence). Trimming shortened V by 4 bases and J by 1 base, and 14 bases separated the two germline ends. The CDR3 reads CASSRQDSPNTEAFF. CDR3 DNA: TGTGCCAGCAGCCGACAGGACAGCCCGAACACTGAAGCTTTCTTT.